A single sample gave rise to the 20 T cell receptor beta chains below, sequenced in a study of blood T cells in healthy people across ages. The second PCR ran 7 to 11 cycles with a sample-barcoded 5' primer and J-beta primers. In TCRdb, the 5' RACE reads were re-called with MiXCR into one record per CDR3 protein. The sample contains hundreds of thousands of distinct CDR3 sequences, around 28% of which appear only once. Sequencing input: blood. These receptor sequences come from a woman of 80 years or more in good health.

This clonotype has at least ten counts. The chain is built from TRBV13 and TRBJ2-7; either TRBD1 or TRBD2 may supply D (6 bases each). V dropped 7 bases and J dropped 5 bases, with 12 bases sitting between them. Germline V lookup: CDR1 PRHDT, CDR2 FYEKMQ (reference sequence). The CDR3 runs 12 residues. The CDR3 region has the DNA TGTGCCAGCACCAGGGGCGGGAACGAGCAGTACTTC. Its translation is CASTRGGNEQYF.

This clonotype has a count of ten or more. V gene TRBV20-1 combines with J gene TRBJ2-5; D possibly uses TRBD1 or TRBD2 (5 bases each). This CDR3 is 13 amino acids long. The germline CDR1 and CDR2 sequences are DFQATT and SNEGSKA (reference sequence). V gave up 3 bases and J gave up 2 bases, with 10 bases separating them. The CDR3 nucleotides are TGCAGTGCTAGGGGGGTTGGACAAGAGACCCAGTACTTC. Protein: CSARGVGQETQYF.

This clonotype has just a few counts. The chain combines TRBV18 with TRBJ2-1; D gene uncertain. The CDR3 contains 15 residues. Trimming removed 3 bases from V and 3 bases from J, with 12 bases in between. Germline V gives CDR1 KGHSH, CDR2 LQKENI. The CDR3 protein is CASSPLLGGYNEQFF. The CDR3 nucleotides are TGTGCCAGCTCACCGTTGCTGGGCGGCTACAATGAGCAGTTCTTC. The whole variable domain, remainder taken from reference TRBV18 and TRBJ2-1, is NAGVMQNPRHLVRRRGQEARLRCSPMKGHSHVYWYRQLPEEGLKFMVYLQKENIIDESGMPKERFSAEFPKEGPSILRIQQVVRGDSAAYFCASSPLLGGYNEQFFGPGTRLTVL.

There are a few counts of this clonotype. The chain joins TRBV10-3 to TRBJ2-3; TRBD2 matches 8 bases. V was clipped by 0 bases and J by 7 bases; unmatched bases: 15. The V gene's germline CDR1 is ENHRY and CDR2 SYGVKD. The CDR3 length is 18 residues. This chain's CDR3 is CAISESSGEFSTGHTQYF. The DNA of the CDR3 is TGTGCCATCAGTGAGTCTAGCGGGGAATTTTCCACCGGTCATACGCAGTATTTT.

The V and J genes are TRBV4-3 and TRBJ2-2; D is unresolved. Germline V gene data show CDR1 as LGHNA and CDR2 as YSLEER. CDR3 length equals 14 residues. Trimming removed 0 bases at V and 6 bases at J, with 8 bases between. CDR3 sequence (DNA): TGCGCCAGCAGCCAAGAACACAGCTCCGGGGAGCTGTTTTTT. Protein: CASSQEHSSGELFF.

The chain combines TRBV7-2 with TRBJ2-1, with D perhaps matching TRBD1 or TRBD2 (6 bases each). V was pared by 4 bases and J by 7 bases, with 17 bases between. Germline assignment: CDR1 SGHTA and CDR2 FQGNSA. CDR3 size: 15 residues. The CDR3 loop reads CASSYGRGAGNEQFF. The CDR3 DNA reads as TGTGCCAGCAGCTACGGAAGGGGGGCCGGGAATGAGCAGTTCTTC.

At least ten counts were recorded for this clonotype. The chain recombines TRBV7-2 with TRBJ1-6; TRBD1 might be the D (6 bases). Germline V gene sequence: CDR1 SGHTA, CDR2 FQGNSA. Trimming removed 5 bases at V and 4 bases at J, with 9 bases between. The CDR3 has 14 amino acids. This CDR3 reads CASSQTGYNSPLHF. The CDR3 nucleotides read TGTGCCAGCAGCCAAACAGGGTATAATTCACCCCTCCACTTT. Filled out from reference TRBV7-2 and TRBJ1-6, the complete variable domain reads GAGVSQSPSNKVTEKGKDVELRCDPISGHTALYWYRQSLGQGLEFLIYFQGNSAPDKSGLPSDRFSAERTGGSVSTLTIQRTQQEDSAVYLCASSQTGYNSPLHFGNGTRLTVT.

In regard to this clonotype: The germline gene is not matched at one end of the junction; a read error may be the cause. The chain joins TRBV5-1 to TRBJ2-5; D possibly matches TRBD1 or TRBD2 (5 bases each). Germline CDR1 SGHRS, CDR2 YFSETQ. CDR3 size: 16 residues. CDR3 sequence: CASSLGITGAKETQYF. CDR3 bases: TGCGCCAGTAGCTTAGGAATAACCGGGGCGAAAGAGACCCAGTACTTC.

This clonotype has at least ten counts. The V and J genes are TRBV20-1 and TRBJ1-2, with D hard to call. Germline-derived CDR1 and CDR2 are DFQATT and SNEGSKA (reference sequence). This CDR3 is 14 amino acids long. Trimming took off 5 bases at V and 7 bases at J, with 20 bases between the two ends. This CDR3 reads CSAAPDVSGVGYTF. The CDR3 nucleotides are TGCAGTGCTGCGCCGGACGTCTCAGGTGTTGGCTACACCTTC.

This clonotype appeared many times. The chain combines TRBV27 with TRBJ2-5; 7 bases are shared with TRBD1. Losses at the gene ends were 2 bases for V and 2 bases for J; bases not matched to a gene: 5. The germline V gene has CDR1 MNHEY and CDR2 SMNVEV (reference sequence). The CDR3 has 15 residues. The CDR3 region has the DNA TGTGCCAGCAGTTTAAGGGTCAGGGGGCAAGAGACCCAGTACTTC. It specifies CASSLRVRGQETQYF.

The J gene is TRBJ2-3, the V gene TRBV9, with a weak D call TRBD2 (6 bases). V was pared by 0 bases and J by 2 bases, with 13 bases between. CDR1 SGDLS and CDR2 YYNGEE come from the germline V gene. The length of the CDR3 is 16 residues. CDR3 nucleotide sequence: TGTGCCAGCAGCGTAGGTTCCTCGGGGGTCACAGATACGCAGTATTTT. It is translated as CASSVGSSGVTDTQYF.

This clonotype was observed at least ten times. The rearrangement joins TRBV20-1 to TRBJ2-5; 9 bases are shared with TRBD1. CDR1 DFQATT and CDR2 SNEGSKA come from the germline V gene (reference sequence). Unmatched junction bases numbered 8, after V lost 2 bases and J lost 1 base. The CDR3 sequence is 16 residues long. CDR3 bases: TGCAGTGCTAGAAGAACCGGGACAGGGCTCCAAGAGACCCAGTACTTC. Its translation: CSARRTGTGLQETQYF.

This clonotype has just a few counts. The CDR3 here is CASSAGASGGASTDTQYF. The CDR3 coding sequence is TGTGCCAGCAGCGCGGGGGCTAGCGGGGGGGCCAGCACAGATACGCAGTATTTT. The chain has TRBV11-3 and TRBJ2-3, with 12 bases identical to TRBD2. Looked up from germline, CDR1 is SGHNT and CDR2 is YENEEA. The V gene end was trimmed by 5 bases and the J gene end by 0 bases; junction bases not matched to a gene: 9. This CDR3 region has 18 residues.

V gene TRBV7-2 combines with J gene TRBJ2-2; unclear D gene. The CDR3 sequence is 15 residues long. Trimming cost V 1 base and J 6 bases, with 12 bases left between them. CDR1 is SGHTA and CDR2 is FQGNSA in the germline V gene. CDR3 residues: CASSLDMALAGELFF. The CDR3, as DNA: TGTGCCAGCAGCTTAGACATGGCACTGGCCGGGGAGCTGTTTTTT.

The DNA of the CDR3 is TGTGCCAGCAGCCACCGAGCGGGGGGGCCGGGGACCCAGTACTTC. It specifies CASSHRAGGPGTQYF. This sequence joins TRBV3-1 and TRBJ2-5, with TRBD2 matching over 10 bases. The CDR3 runs 15 residues. Unmatched junction bases numbered 8, after V lost 3 bases and J lost 7 bases. The germline gives CDR1 LGHDT, CDR2 YNNKEL (reference sequence).

This clonotype has ten or more counts. This chain links TRBV6-2 or TRBV6-3 with TRBJ2-7, with D unclear. Germline CDR1 and CDR2: MNHEY and SVGEGT. V was clipped by 7 bases and J by 3 bases, with 10 bases between them. This CDR3 has 12 amino acids. CDR3 sequence (DNA): TGTGCCAGCACGGACGTCAGCTACGAGCAGTACTTC. Translation gives CASTDVSYEQYF.

V is TRBV6-5 and J is TRBJ2-4, with 16 bases aligning to TRBD2. The J call is in doubt because the DNA end fits TRBJ2-7 better. The length of the CDR3 is 16 residues. The germline CDR1 and CDR2 sequences are MNHEY and SVGAGI. The DNA for the CDR3 is TGTGCCAGCAGTTCCGGGACTAGCGGGGGGGCTTACGAGCAGTACTTC. Amino acid sequence: CASSSGTSGGAYEQYF.

V gene TRBV30 combines with J gene TRBJ2-1; D possibly corresponds to TRBD2 (5 bases). The CDR3 is made up of 14 amino acids. Germline V gene sequence: CDR1 GTSNPN, CDR2 SVGIG (reference sequence). V was cut by 5 bases and J by 0 bases, with 11 bases left in between. CDR3: CAWRRPSSYNEQFF. The CDR3 coding sequence is TGTGCCTGGCGGAGGCCGTCCTCCTACAATGAGCAGTTCTTC.

A remark on this clonotype: A much larger clone is a single base away; this may be a read error. The rearrangement joins TRBV3-1 to TRBJ1-2, with unresolved D. The CDR3 contains 15 residues. Germline V lookup: CDR1 LGHDT, CDR2 YNNKEL (reference sequence). The CDR3 loop is CARSYRYSPNYGYTF. The CDR3 DNA reads TGTGCCCGCAGCTACCGTTACAGCCCTAACTATGGCTACACCTTC.

This clonotype was seen ten or more times. The gene calls are TRBV7-2 and TRBJ2-1, with 8 bases aligning to TRBD2. The CDR3 runs 16 residues. V lost 5 bases to trimming and J lost 7 bases; unmatched junction nucleotides: 13. Germline CDR1 is SGHTA and CDR2 is FQGNSA. The CDR3 DNA reads TGTGCCAGCAGCCTTACAGCGGGGGCCCAGGGGAATGAGCAGTTCTTC. Protein sequence: CASSLTAGAQGNEQFF.